Following are 12 T cell receptor beta chains from one sample sequenced in a study of shared clonotypes between healthy human individuals (dated by TCRdb to about 2020). Library preparation was by the immunoSEQ multiplex PCR assay. TCRdb's version of the immuneACCESS table is confined to in-frame rearrangements and falls short of the full clone set. An unresolved V gene accounts for under half of the shortfall where checked; the remainder is of unknown origin. The sample table shows some 1.4 million clones, and roughly 96% are seen once. The ten largest account for about 1% of the sample. The sample consisted of naive CD4+ T cells sorted from blood. The intended sense of this specimen's cell subset or site label: CD45RA+ positively selected. The receptors originated from a man between 25 and 39 years old in good health.

V and J are TRBV29-1 and TRBJ2-3, with D possibly being TRBD2 (6 bases). The V and J ends lost 8 bases and 1 base respectively, with 13 bases between them. This CDR3 has 13 amino acids. Germline V lookup: CDR1 SQVTM, CDR2 ANQGSEA. The CDR3 DNA sequence: TGCAGCTCAAAGCCGGGGGGCACAGATACGCAGTATTTT. Encoded protein: CSSKPGGTDTQYF.

The V call is TRBV7-3, the J call TRBJ2-7, with D possibly matching TRBD1 (6 bases). The V end lost 2 bases, the J end lost 4 bases, and 18 bases lay between the germline ends. The V gene's germline CDR1 is SGHTA and CDR2 FQGTGA. The CDR3 is 16 residues long. The CDR3 spells CASSLGGWGVPYEQYF. The CDR3 nucleotides are TGTGCCAGCAGCTTAGGGGGCTGGGGAGTACCGTACGAGCAGTACTTC.

The chain carries TRBV5-1 and TRBJ2-7; TRBD1 matches at 9 bases. V dropped 4 bases and J dropped 6; count of bases not matched to a gene: 11. CDR1 and CDR2 (germline): SGHRS, YFSETQ. This CDR3 region has 15 residues. Here the CDR3 reads CASSTRQGGTSEQYF. The CDR3 bases are TGCGCCAGCAGCACTCGACAGGGGGGAACGAGCGAGCAGTACTTC.

V gene TRBV2 combines with J gene TRBJ2-2; D ambiguous. The CDR3 contains 13 residues. The V and J ends lost 6 bases and 1 base respectively, with 6 bases between them. Germline values: CDR1 SNHLY, CDR2 FYNNEI. As DNA, the CDR3 is TGTGCCAGCAGATTACTGAACACCGGGGAGCTGTTTTTT. Its translation is CASRLLNTGELFF.

In nucleotides, the CDR3 is TGCGCCAGCAGTGTACCGGACACCTTCTACAATGAGCAGTTCTTC. Protein sequence: CASSVPDTFYNEQFF. This rearrangement joins TRBV10-1 to TRBJ2-1; tentative D call: TRBD1 (5 bases). V was shortened by 4 bases and J by 3 bases, with 13 bases between the two germline ends. The V gene's germline CDR1 is WNHNN and CDR2 SYGVQD (reference sequence). The CDR3 consists of 15 residues.

The V call is TRBV19, the J call TRBJ1-5; 7 bases fit TRBD1. Germline trimming cut 3 bases from V and 9 bases from J; bases unmatched to any gene: 5. Germline lookup yields CDR1 LNHDA and CDR2 SQIVND (reference sequence). This CDR3 has 13 amino acids. CDR3 sequence (DNA): TGTGCCAGTAGTATCGACAGGGACGGGCCCCAGCATTTT. The encoded protein is CASSIDRDGPQHF.

The chain links TRBV7-2 to TRBJ2-7, with D uncertain. Trimming took off 2 bases at V and 6 bases at J, with 5 bases between the two ends. CDR1 SGHTA and CDR2 FQGNSA come from the germline V gene. The CDR3 extends over 11 amino acids. The CDR3 bases are TGTGCCAGCAGCTTAAGAGTCGAGCAGTACTTC. Translating it yields CASSLRVEQYF.

This chain uses TRBV5-4 with TRBJ2-2, with D perhaps being TRBD1 or TRBD2 (6 bases each). V lost 7 bases to trimming and J lost 4 bases, with 17 bases between them. CDR3 size: 15 residues. Germline V gives CDR1 SGHNT, CDR2 YYREEE (reference sequence). The CDR3: CASSSVGGGTGELFF. In DNA form, the CDR3 reads TGTGCCAGCTCCTCGGTGGGGGGCGGCACCGGGGAGCTGTTTTTT.

This chain links TRBV10-3 with TRBJ1-4; D call uncertain. CDR1 and CDR2 from the germline V gene are ENHRY and SYGVKD. The CDR3 totals 13 residues. The germline V and J ends were trimmed by 7 bases and 2 bases, with 8 bases remaining between them. The CDR3 coding sequence is TGTGCCATCAAGCCGGCCACTAATGAAAAACTGTTTTTT. Translated: CAIKPATNEKLFF.

This clone was observed once. V usage is TRBV5-1 and J usage is TRBJ1-2; TRBD1 agrees at 9 bases. This CDR3 spans 13 amino acids. V lost 2 bases to trimming and J lost 6 bases; unmatched junction nucleotides: 2. Germline V gene lookup returns CDR1 SGHRS and CDR2 YFSETQ. The CDR3 region has the DNA TGCGCCAGCAGCTTACAGGGGGCGCATGGCTACACCTTC. Protein product: CASSLQGAHGYTF.

The chain employs TRBV10-1 and TRBJ1-4; D is unclear. Looked up from germline, CDR1 is WNHNN and CDR2 is SYGVQD (reference sequence). Trimming left V 5 bases short and J 6 bases short, with 13 bases between. The CDR3 contains 14 residues. The CDR3 sequence: CASSREVEDEKLFF. For the CDR3, the DNA is TGCGCCAGCAGTCGGGAGGTTGAGGATGAAAAACTGTTTTTT.

The rearrangement links TRBV25-1 to TRBJ2-1; D tentatively fits TRBD1 or TRBD2 (5 bases each). Germline CDR1 MGHDK, CDR2 SYGVNS. The ends were cut back, 2 bases at V and 9 bases at J, with 20 bases in the middle. This CDR3 region has 16 residues. The CDR3 sequence is CASSEGRDHWGGEQFF. The CDR3 coding sequence is TGTGCCAGCAGTGAAGGCCGGGACCACTGGGGCGGTGAGCAGTTCTTC. The whole variable domain, remainder taken from reference TRBV25-1 and TRBJ2-1, is EADIYQTPRYLVIGTGKKITLECSQTMGHDKMYWYQQDPGMELHLIHYSYGVNSTEKGDLSSESTVSRIRTEHFPLTLESARPSHTSQYLCASSEGRDHWGGEQFFGPGTRLTVL.